This T cell receptor (beta chain) originates from a study of blood T cell repertoires in COVID-19. Sequencing used immunoSEQ multiplex PCR; TCRdb keeps in-frame clones, though not all of them. Of some 64,000 clones in the sample, around 82% were seen once. Trimming left V 5 bases short and J 9 bases short, with 14 bases between. Germline CDR1 MNHEY, CDR2 SVGEGT. This CDR3 is 13 amino acids long. The V and J genes are TRBV6-2 or TRBV6-3 and TRBJ2-4; tentative D call: TRBD2 (6 bases). The clonotype originates from a man aged 55 to 70 with COVID-19, enrolled during active disease. Material: peripheral blood. The CDR3: CASSQEGRPIQYF. In nucleotides, the CDR3 is TGTGCCAGCAGTCAGGAGGGTAGGCCCATTCAGTACTTC.